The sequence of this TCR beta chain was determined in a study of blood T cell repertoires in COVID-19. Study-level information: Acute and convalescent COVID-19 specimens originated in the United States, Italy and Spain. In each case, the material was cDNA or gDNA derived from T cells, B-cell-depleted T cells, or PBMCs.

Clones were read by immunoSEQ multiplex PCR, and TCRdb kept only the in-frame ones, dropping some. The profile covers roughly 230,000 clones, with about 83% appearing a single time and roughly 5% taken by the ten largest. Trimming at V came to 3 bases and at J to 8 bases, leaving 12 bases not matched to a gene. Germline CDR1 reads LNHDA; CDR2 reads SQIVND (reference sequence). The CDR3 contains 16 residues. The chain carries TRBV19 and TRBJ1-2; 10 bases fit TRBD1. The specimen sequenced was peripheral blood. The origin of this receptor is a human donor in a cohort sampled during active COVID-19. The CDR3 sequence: CASSMGTGEDLRGYTF. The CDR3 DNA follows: TGTGCCAGTAGTATGGGGACAGGGGAGGACTTGAGGGGCTACACCTTC.